The clone carrying this T cell receptor beta chain has a handful of counts. Its antigen remains unidentified. The data derive from a study of cytomegalovirus exposure and HLA in healthy donors. It was with 60 Vbeta and 13 Jbeta primers that the PCR ran. Only in-frame clones appear in the TCRdb table, and some are missing; sequencing was by immunoSEQ multiplex PCR. Here the sample spans about 130,000 clones, under 85% being singletons. The CDR3 runs to 16 residues. The V gene's germline CDR1 is SGHRS and CDR2 YFSETQ. The trim removed 3 bases at V and 4 bases at J, leaving 9 bases unmatched. General study results and limits: Most TCRs appeared rarely, but some public TCRs recurred in many donors. Per published reports, the classifier diagnosed cytomegalovirus status with high specificity and sensitivity.

The sequence came from a woman in her fifties or sixties in good health and CMV-seropositive. The chain recombines TRBV5-1 with TRBJ2-7, with TRBD1 matching 11 bases. The sample taken for sequencing was PBMCs. CDR3 loop: CASSSLPGQGGYEQYF. The DNA of the CDR3 is TGCGCCAGCAGCTCGCTCCCGGGACAGGGGGGATACGAGCAGTACTTC.